One sample yielded the 6 T cell receptor beta chains listed below, sequenced in a study of radiotherapy plus CTLA-4 blockade in lung cancer. Sequencing used immunoSEQ multiplex PCR; TCRdb keeps in-frame clones, though not all of them. This table has some 70,000 clones, 79% appearing once. Sample: peripheral blood, taken from a patient treated with radiotherapy plus ipilimumab. The receptors were gathered from a human donor with non-small cell lung cancer who had a complete response to radiotherapy plus ipilimumab.

The chain carries TRBV2 and TRBJ2-3; 11 bases align to TRBD2. Germline lookup yields CDR1 SNHLY and CDR2 FYNNEI. Trimming at V came to 2 bases and at J to 6 bases, leaving 7 bases not matched to a gene. This CDR3 has 16 amino acids. As DNA, the CDR3 is TGTGCCAGCAGTGAACTGGGGACTAGCGGTATTGATACGCAGTATTTT. Translating gives CASSELGTSGIDTQYF. The full variable domain, in which reference TRBV2 and TRBJ2-3 provide the parts outside the CDR3, is EPEVTQTPSHQVTQMGQEVILRCVPISNHLYFYWYRQILGQKVEFLVSFYNNEISEKSEIFDDQFSVERPDGSNFTLKIRSTKLEDSAMYFCASSELGTSGIDTQYFGPGTRLTVL.

V and J are TRBV10-3 and TRBJ1-4; D may be TRBD1 (6 bases). V lost 6 bases and J 3 bases, leaving 11 bases between the germline ends. The germline V gene encodes CDR1 ENHRY and CDR2 SYGVKD. The CDR3 is made up of 14 amino acids. CDR3 nucleotides: TGTGCCATCAGCGGGGGGCTCGCTAATGAAAAACTGTTTTTT. This encodes CAISGGLANEKLFF.

CDR3 residues: CASSFPSPDTQYF. The CDR3 DNA reads as TGTGCCAGCAGCTTTCCTAGCCCAGATACGCAGTATTTT. V is TRBV7-2 and J is TRBJ2-3; a weak D match, TRBD2 (5 bases). Germline V gene data show CDR1 as SGHTA and CDR2 as FQGNSA. This CDR3 has 13 residues. Trimming took off 3 bases at V and 4 bases at J, with 8 bases between the two ends.

V is TRBV27 and J is TRBJ1-1, with D possibly being TRBD1 (6 bases). Germline values: CDR1 MNHEY, CDR2 SMNVEV (reference sequence). This CDR3 comprises 13 residues. Trimming removed 5 bases at V and 5 bases at J, with 12 bases between. This CDR3 is CASSTYRETEAFF. The CDR3 DNA reads TGTGCCAGCAGTACATACAGGGAGACTGAAGCTTTCTTT.

The chain employs TRBV6-6 and TRBJ1-2, with D perhaps TRBD1 (6 bases). Germline assignment: CDR1 MNHNY and CDR2 SVGAGI (reference sequence). The CDR3 totals 15 residues. V was pared by 0 bases and J by 2 bases, with 10 bases between. In DNA form, the CDR3 reads TGTGCCAGCAGTTACTCGAGGCAGGGGAACTATGGCTACACCTTC. This translates into CASSYSRQGNYGYTF.

The rearrangement links TRBV6-5 to TRBJ2-2, with TRBD1 as a possible D gene (5 bases). The CDR3 covers 12 residues. Germline V gene data show CDR1 as MNHEY and CDR2 as SVGAGI. Trimming took 10 bases from V and 1 from J, leaving 7 bases between them. In DNA form, the CDR3 reads TGTGCCACCAGGGAGAACACCGGGGAGCTGTTTTTT. Translated: CATRENTGELFF.